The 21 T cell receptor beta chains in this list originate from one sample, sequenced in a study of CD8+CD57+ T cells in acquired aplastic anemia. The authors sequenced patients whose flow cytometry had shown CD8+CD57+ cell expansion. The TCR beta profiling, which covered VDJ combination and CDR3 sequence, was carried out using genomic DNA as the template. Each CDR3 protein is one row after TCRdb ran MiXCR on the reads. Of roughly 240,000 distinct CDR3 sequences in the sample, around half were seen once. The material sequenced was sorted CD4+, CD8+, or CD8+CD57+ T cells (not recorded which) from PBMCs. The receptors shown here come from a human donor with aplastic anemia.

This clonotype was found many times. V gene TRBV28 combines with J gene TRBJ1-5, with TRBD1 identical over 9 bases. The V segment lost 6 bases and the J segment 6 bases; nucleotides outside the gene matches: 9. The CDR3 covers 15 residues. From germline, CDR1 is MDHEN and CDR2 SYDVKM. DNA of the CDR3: TGTGCCAGCAGCTCACGACAGGGGGAAGCTCAGCCCCAGCATTTT. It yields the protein CASSSRQGEAQPQHF.

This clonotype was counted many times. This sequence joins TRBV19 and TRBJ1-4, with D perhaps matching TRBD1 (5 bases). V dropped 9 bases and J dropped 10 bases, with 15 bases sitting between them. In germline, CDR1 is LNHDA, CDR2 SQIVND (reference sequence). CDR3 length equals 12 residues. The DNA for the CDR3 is TGTGCCAGCAAGAAGGGGCACGGAAAACTGTTTTTT. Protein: CASKKGHGKLFF.

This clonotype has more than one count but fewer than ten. The CDR3 DNA sequence: TGTGCCAGTAGTAAACAGGGATCTTTCTACGAGCAGTACTTC. It specifies CASSKQGSFYEQYF. The V gene is TRBV19, the J gene TRBJ2-7; weak D call: TRBD1 (6 bases). Germline V gives CDR1 LNHDA, CDR2 SQIVND (reference sequence). This CDR3 spans 14 amino acids. V was trimmed by 4 bases and J by 3 bases, leaving 13 bases between them.

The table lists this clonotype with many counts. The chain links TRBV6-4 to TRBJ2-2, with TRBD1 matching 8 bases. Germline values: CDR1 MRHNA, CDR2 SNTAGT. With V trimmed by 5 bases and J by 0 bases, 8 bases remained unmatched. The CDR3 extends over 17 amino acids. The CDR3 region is CASSRWGTGANTGELFF. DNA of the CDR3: TGTGCCAGCAGTAGATGGGGGACAGGTGCGAACACCGGGGAGCTGTTTTTT.

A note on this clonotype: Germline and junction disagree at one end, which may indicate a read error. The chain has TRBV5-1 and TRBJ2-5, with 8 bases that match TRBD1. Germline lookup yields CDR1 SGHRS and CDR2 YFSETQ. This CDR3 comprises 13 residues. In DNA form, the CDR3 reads TGTGCCAGCAGCCCAGGGGGCGCGGAGACCCAGTACTTC. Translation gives CASSPGGAETQYF. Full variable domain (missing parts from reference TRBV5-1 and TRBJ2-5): KAGVTQTPRYLIKTRGQQVTLSCSPISGHRSVSWYQQTPGQGLQFLFEYFSETQRNKGNFPGRFSGRQFSNSRSEMNVSTLELGDSALYLCASSPGGAETQYFGPGTRLLVL.

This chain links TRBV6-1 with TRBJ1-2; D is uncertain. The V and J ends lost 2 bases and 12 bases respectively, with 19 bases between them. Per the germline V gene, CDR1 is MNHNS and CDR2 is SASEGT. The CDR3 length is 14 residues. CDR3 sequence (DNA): TGTGCCAGCAGTGAAAAGGTGGAGATGGGTGGAAACACCTTC. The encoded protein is CASSEKVEMGGNTF.

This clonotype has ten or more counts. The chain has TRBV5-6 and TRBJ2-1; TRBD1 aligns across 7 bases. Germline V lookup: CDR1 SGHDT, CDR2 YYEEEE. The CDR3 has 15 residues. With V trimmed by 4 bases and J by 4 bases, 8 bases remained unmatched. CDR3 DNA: TGTGCCAGCAGCGCGTTGGCAGGGGGATACAATGAGCAGTTCTTC. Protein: CASSALAGGYNEQFF.

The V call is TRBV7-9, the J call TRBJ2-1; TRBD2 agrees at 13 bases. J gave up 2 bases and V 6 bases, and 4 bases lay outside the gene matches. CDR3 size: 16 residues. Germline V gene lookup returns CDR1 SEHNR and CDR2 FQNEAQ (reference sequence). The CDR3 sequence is CASSPGLAGAYNEQFF. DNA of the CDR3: TGTGCCAGCAGTCCAGGACTAGCGGGGGCCTACAATGAGCAGTTCTTC.

CDR3 nucleotides: TGTGCCATAAAGGGTCAGGGGGCGGGTTACTATGGCTACACCTTC. Its translation: CAIKGQGAGYYGYTF. The chain uses TRBV10-3 and TRBJ1-2, with 8 bases aligning to TRBD1. The CDR3 is made up of 15 amino acids. V trimming: 9 bases; J trimming: 3 bases; junction bases outside the gene matches: 12. CDR1 ENHRY and CDR2 SYGVKD come from the germline V gene.

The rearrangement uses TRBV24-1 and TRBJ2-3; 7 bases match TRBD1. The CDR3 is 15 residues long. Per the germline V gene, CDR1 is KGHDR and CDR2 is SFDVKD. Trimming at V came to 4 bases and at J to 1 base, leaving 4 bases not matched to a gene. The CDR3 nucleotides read TGTGCCACCAGTGACTTCGGGACAGGCACAGATACGCAGTATTTT. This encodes CATSDFGTGTDTQYF.

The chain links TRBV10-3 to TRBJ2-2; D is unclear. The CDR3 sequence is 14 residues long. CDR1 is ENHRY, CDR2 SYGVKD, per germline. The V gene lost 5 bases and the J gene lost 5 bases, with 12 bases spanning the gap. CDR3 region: CAISLREKTGELFF. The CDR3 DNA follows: TGTGCCATCAGTTTAAGGGAAAAAACCGGGGAGCTGTTTTTT.

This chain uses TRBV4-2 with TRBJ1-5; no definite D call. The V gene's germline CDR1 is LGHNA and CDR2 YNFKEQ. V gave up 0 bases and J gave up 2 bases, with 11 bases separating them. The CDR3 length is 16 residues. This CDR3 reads CASSQERTEGNQPQHF. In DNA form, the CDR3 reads TGTGCCAGCAGCCAAGAGAGGACGGAGGGCAATCAGCCCCAGCATTTT.

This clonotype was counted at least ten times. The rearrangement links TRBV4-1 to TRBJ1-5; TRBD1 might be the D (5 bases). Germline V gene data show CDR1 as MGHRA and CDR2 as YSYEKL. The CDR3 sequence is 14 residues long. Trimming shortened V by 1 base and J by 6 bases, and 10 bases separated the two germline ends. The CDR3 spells CASSQVGGVQPQHF. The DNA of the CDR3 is TGCGCCAGCAGCCAAGTGGGGGGGGTTCAGCCCCAGCATTTT.

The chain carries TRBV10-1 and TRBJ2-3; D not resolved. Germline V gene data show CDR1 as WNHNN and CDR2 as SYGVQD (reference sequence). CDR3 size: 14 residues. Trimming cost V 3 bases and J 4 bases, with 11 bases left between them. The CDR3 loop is CASSDLEGPDTQYF. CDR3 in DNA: TGCGCCAGCAGTGATCTCGAAGGGCCAGATACGCAGTATTTT.

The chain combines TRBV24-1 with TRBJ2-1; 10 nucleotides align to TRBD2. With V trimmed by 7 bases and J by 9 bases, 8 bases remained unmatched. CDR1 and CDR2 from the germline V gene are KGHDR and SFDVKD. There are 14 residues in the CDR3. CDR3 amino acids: CATRGEREGGEQFF. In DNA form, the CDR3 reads TGTGCCACCAGGGGTGAGCGGGAGGGCGGTGAGCAGTTCTTC.

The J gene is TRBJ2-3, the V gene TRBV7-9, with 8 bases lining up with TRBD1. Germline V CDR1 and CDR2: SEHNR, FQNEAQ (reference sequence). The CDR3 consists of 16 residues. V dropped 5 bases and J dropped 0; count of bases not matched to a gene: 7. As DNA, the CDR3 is TGTGCCAGCAGCCACGGACAGGGAGAAAGCACAGATACGCAGTATTTT. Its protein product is CASSHGQGESTDTQYF.

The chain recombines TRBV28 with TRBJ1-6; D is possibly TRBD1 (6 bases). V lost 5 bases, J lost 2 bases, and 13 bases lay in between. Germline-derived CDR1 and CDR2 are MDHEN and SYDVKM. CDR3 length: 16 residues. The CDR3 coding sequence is TGTGCCAGCAGTCCCCGGGGGGCAGCCTATAATTCACCCCTCCACTTT. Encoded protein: CASSPRGAAYNSPLHF.

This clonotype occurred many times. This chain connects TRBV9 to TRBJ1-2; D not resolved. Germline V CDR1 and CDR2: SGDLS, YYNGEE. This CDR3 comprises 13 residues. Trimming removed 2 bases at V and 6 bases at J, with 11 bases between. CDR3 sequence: CASSVETTDGYTF. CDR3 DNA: TGTGCCAGCAGCGTGGAAACGACTGATGGCTACACCTTC.

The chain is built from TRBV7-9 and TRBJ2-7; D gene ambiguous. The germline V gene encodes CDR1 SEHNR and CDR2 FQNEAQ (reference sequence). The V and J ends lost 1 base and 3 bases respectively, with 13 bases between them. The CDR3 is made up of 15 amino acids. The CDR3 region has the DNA TGTGCCAGCAGCTTAGGACCTACGTATGGCTACGAGCAGTACTTC. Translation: CASSLGPTYGYEQYF.

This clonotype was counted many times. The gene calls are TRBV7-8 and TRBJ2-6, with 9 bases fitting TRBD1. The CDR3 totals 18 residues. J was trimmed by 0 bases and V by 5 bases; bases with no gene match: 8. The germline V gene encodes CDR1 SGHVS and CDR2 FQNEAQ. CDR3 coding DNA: TGTGCCAGCAGCCCCCGGGACAGGGCTATCTCTGGGGCCAACGTCCTGACTTTC. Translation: CASSPRDRAISGANVLTF.

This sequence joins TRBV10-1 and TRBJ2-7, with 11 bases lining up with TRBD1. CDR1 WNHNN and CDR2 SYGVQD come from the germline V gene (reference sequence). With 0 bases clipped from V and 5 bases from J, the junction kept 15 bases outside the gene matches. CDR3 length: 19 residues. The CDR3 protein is CASSESDLDPGQGVDEQYF. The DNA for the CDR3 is TGCGCCAGCAGTGAGTCGGACCTCGATCCGGGACAGGGGGTCGACGAGCAGTACTTC.